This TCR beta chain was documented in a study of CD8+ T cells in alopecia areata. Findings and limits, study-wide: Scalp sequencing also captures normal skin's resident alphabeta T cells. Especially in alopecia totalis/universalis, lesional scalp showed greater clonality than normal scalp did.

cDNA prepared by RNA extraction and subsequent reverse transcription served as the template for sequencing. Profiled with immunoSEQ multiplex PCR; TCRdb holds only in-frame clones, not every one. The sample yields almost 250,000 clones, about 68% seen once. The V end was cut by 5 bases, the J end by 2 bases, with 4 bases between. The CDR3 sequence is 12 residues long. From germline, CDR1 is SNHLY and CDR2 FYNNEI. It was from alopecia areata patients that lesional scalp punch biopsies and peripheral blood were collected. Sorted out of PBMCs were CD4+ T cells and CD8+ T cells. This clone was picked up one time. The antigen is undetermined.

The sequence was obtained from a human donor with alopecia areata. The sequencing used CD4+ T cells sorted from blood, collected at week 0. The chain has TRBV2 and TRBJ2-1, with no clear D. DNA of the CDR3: TGTGCCAGCAGTACAGCCTACAATGAGCAGTTCTTC. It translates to CASSTAYNEQFF. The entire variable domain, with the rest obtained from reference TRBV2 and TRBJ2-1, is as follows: EPEVTQTPSHQVTQMGQEVILRCVPISNHLYFYWYRQILGQKVEFLVSFYNNEISEKSEIFDDQFSVERPDGSNFTLKIRSTKLEDSAMYFCASSTAYNEQFFGPGTRLTVL.